Shown below are 8 T cell receptor beta chains from a single sample sequenced in a study of blood T cell repertoires in COVID-19 (dated by TCRdb to about 2020). The method was the immunoSEQ multiplex PCR assay. TCRdb's version of the immuneACCESS table is confined to in-frame rearrangements and falls short of the full clone set. An unresolved V gene accounts for under half of the shortfall where checked; the remainder is of unknown origin. The sample records approximately 350,000 clones, around four fifths of which are singletons. 5% to 6% of the sample comes from the top ten. Material for sequencing was PBMCs or T cells enriched from blood (not recorded which). Receptors originate from a woman in her forties or fifties who had recovered from COVID-19.

V and J are TRBV4-1 and TRBJ1-4, with TRBD1 matching 9 bases. With V trimmed by 1 base and J by 7 bases, 4 bases remained unmatched. CDR1 MGHRA and CDR2 YSYEKL come from the germline V gene. The CDR3 totals 15 residues. CDR3 residues: CASSQGTGVGEKLFF. The CDR3 DNA reads as TGCGCCAGCAGCCAAGGGACAGGGGTGGGTGAAAAACTGTTTTTT.

The rearrangement joins TRBV19 to TRBJ1-5; D remains ambiguous. V was pared by 6 bases and J by 3 bases, with 12 bases between. In germline, CDR1 is LNHDA, CDR2 SQIVND (reference sequence). This CDR3 region has 14 residues. The CDR3, as DNA: TGTGCCAGTAGATTTGGGCAGATCAATCAGCCCCAGCATTTT. It codes for CASRFGQINQPQHF.

This clone was detected once. The rearrangement uses TRBV6-2 or TRBV6-3 and TRBJ2-5; 7 bases align to TRBD2. This CDR3 comprises 12 residues. Germline lookup yields CDR1 MNHEY and CDR2 SVGEGT. Unmatched junction bases numbered 9, after V lost 4 bases and J lost 13 bases. The CDR3 protein is CASSLDRDYSYF. CDR3 in DNA: TGTGCCAGCAGTTTGGACCGGGACTATTCGTACTTC.

The chain couples TRBV4-3 to TRBJ1-1; possibly TRBD1 for D (6 bases). Germline loops: CDR1 LGHNA, CDR2 YSLEER. This CDR3 region has 14 residues. Trimming pared 1 base from V and 5 bases from J, leaving 11 bases between. The CDR3 sequence is CASSQGAGDTEAFF. CDR3 coding DNA: TGCGCCAGCAGCCAAGGGGCAGGGGATACTGAAGCTTTCTTT.

This chain links TRBV5-1 with TRBJ2-3; a weak D match, TRBD2 (5 bases). V was shortened by 0 bases and J by 4 bases, with 12 bases between the two germline ends. CDR3 length: 15 amino acids. The germline V gene has CDR1 SGHRS and CDR2 YFSETQ. The CDR3 DNA sequence: TGCGCCAGCAGCTTGGGTGGGAGCCTCTCAGATACGCAGTATTTT. Protein sequence: CASSLGGSLSDTQYF.

The CDR3 protein is CASSPTHIQGQLDTF. CDR3 DNA sequence: TGTGCCAGCAGTCCCACCCATATACAGGGACAATTGGACACCTTC. This sequence joins TRBV6-5 and TRBJ1-2, with D possibly matching TRBD1 (6 bases). The CDR3 is made up of 15 amino acids. Deletions cut 5 bases from V and 12 bases from J, with 25 bases between. Germline V gives CDR1 MNHEY, CDR2 SVGAGI.

The chain carries TRBV6-5 and TRBJ2-2; 9 bases match TRBD2. Germline CDR1 is MNHEY and CDR2 is SVGAGI. The CDR3 covers 14 residues. V was clipped by 6 bases and J by 4 bases; unmatched bases: 3. CDR3 nucleotides: TGTGCCAGCAGAGGTAGCGGGAGCACCGGGGAGCTGTTTTTT. Translation: CASRGSGSTGELFF.

The rearrangement joins TRBV4-2 to TRBJ2-3; 11 nucleotides line up with TRBD2. Germline V CDR1 and CDR2: LGHNA, YNFKEQ. The CDR3 contains 16 residues. The junction had 4 bases not matched to a gene; V was cut back by 5 bases and J by 0 bases. The CDR3 DNA follows: TGTGCCAGCAGCATAGCGGGGGGGCGAAGCACAGATACGCAGTATTTT. Its translation is CASSIAGGRSTDTQYF.